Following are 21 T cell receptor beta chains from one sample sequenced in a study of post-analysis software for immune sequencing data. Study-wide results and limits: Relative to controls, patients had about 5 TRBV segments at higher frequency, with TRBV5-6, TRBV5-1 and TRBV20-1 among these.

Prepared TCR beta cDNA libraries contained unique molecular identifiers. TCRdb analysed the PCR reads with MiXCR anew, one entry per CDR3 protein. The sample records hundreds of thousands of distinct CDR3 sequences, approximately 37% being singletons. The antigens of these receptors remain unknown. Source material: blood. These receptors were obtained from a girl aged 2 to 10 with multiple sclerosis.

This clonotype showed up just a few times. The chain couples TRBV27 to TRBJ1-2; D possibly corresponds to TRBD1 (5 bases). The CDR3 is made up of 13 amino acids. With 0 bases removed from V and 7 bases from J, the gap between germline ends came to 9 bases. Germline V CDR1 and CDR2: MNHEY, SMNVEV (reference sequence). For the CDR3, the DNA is TGTGCCAGCAGTTTATCGGGACGGTTTGGCTACACCTTC. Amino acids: CASSLSGRFGYTF.

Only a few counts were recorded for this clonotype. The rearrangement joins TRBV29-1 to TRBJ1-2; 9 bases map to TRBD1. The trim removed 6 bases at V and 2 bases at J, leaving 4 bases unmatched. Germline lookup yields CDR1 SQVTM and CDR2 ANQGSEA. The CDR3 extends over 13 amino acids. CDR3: CSVRDRVNYGYTF. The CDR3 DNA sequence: TGCAGCGTCCGGGACAGGGTGAACTATGGCTACACCTTC. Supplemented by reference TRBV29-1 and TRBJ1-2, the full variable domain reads SAVISQKPSRDICQRGTSLTIQCQVDSQVTMMFWYRQQPGQSLTLIATANQGSEATYESGFVIDKFPISRPNLTFSTLTVSNMSPEDSSIYLCSVRDRVNYGYTFGSGTRLTVV.

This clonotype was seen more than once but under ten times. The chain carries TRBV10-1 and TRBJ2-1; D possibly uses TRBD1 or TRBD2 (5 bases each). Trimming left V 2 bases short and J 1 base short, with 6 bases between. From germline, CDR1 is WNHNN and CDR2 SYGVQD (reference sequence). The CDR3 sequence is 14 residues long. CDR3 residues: CASSEGGSYNEQFF. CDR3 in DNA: TGCGCCAGCAGTGAGGGGGGATCCTACAATGAGCAGTTCTTC.

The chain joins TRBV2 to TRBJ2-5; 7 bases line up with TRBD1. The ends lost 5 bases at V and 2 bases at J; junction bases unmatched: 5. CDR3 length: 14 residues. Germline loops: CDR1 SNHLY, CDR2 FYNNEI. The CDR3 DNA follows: TGTGCCAGCAGTCAGGGGGACACTCAAGAGACCCAGTACTTC. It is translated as CASSQGDTQETQYF.

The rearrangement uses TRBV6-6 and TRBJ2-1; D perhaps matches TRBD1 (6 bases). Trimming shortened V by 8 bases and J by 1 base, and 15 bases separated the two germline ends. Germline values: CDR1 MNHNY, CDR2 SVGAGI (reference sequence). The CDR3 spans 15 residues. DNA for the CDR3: TGTGCCAGCTCGGCCAGGGGCGCTTCCTACAATGAGCAGTTCTTC. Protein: CASSARGASYNEQFF.

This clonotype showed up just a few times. The CDR3 region has the DNA TGTGCCAGCAGTTACTCGACTAGCGGGAGCCTCGAGACCCAGTACTTC. Its protein product is CASSYSTSGSLETQYF. The rearrangement joins TRBV6-2 or TRBV6-3 to TRBJ2-5; 12 bases match TRBD2. V shed 0 bases, J shed 5 bases, and the junction held 4 bases outside the gene matches. This CDR3 has 16 residues. Germline assignment: CDR1 MNHEY and CDR2 SVGEGT.

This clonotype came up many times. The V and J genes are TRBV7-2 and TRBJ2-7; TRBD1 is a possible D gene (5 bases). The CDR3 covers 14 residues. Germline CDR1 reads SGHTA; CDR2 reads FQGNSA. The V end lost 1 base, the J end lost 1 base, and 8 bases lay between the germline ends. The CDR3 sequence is CASSLGAGSYEQYF. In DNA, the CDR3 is TGTGCCAGCAGCTTAGGGGCAGGGTCCTACGAGCAGTACTTC. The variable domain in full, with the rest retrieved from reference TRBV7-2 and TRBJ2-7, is GAGVSQSPSNKVTEKGKDVELRCDPISGHTALYWYRQSLGQGLEFLIYFQGNSAPDKSGLPSDRFSAERTGGSVSTLTIQRTQQEDSAVYLCASSLGAGSYEQYFGPGTRLTVT.

CDR3 sequence reads: CASSRQGNADTQYF. In DNA form, the CDR3 reads TGTGCCAGCAGTCGACAGGGGAACGCAGATACGCAGTATTTT. The rearrangement uses TRBV12-3 or TRBV12-4 and TRBJ2-3; 8 bases fit TRBD1. This CDR3 comprises 14 residues. V lost 5 bases, J lost 4 bases, and 5 bases stayed unmatched.

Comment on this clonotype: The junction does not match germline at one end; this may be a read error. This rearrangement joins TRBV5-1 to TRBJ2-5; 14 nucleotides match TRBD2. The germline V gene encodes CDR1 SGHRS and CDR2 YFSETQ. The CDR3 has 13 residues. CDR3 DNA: TGCACCAGCAGCTTGGGACTAGCGGGAGTGCAGTACTTC. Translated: CTSSLGLAGVQYF.

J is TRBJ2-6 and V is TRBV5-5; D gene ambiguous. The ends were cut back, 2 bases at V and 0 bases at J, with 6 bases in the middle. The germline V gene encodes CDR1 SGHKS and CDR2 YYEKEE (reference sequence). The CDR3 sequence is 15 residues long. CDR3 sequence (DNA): TGTGCCAGCAGCTTTAATCCCTCTGGGGCCAACGTCCTGACTTTC. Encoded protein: CASSFNPSGANVLTF.

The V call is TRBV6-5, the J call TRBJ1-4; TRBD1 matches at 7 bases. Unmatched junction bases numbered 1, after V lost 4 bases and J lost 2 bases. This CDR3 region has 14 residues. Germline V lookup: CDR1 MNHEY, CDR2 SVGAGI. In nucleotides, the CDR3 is TGTGCCAGCAGTTCGACAGGGACTAATGAAAAACTGTTTTTT. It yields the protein CASSSTGTNEKLFF.

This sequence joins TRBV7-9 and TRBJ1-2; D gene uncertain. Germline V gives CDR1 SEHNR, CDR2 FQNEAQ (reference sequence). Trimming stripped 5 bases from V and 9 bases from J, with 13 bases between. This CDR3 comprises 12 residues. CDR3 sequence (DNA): TGTGCCAGCAGCCCACACCAAGCTTGCTACACCTTC. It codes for CASSPHQACYTF. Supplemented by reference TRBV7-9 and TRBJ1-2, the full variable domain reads DTGVSQNPRHKITKRGQNVTFRCDPISEHNRLYWYRQTLGQGPEFLTYFQNEAQLEKSRLLSDRFSAERPKGSFSTLEIQRTEQGDSAMYLCASSPHQACYTFGSGTRLTVV.

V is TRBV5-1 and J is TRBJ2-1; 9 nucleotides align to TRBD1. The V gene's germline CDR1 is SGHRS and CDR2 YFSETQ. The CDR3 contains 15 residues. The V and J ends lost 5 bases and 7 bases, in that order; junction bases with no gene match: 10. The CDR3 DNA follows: TGCGCCAGCAGTCTGGGACAGGGACTTTGGAATGAGCAGTTCTTC. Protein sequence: CASSLGQGLWNEQFF.

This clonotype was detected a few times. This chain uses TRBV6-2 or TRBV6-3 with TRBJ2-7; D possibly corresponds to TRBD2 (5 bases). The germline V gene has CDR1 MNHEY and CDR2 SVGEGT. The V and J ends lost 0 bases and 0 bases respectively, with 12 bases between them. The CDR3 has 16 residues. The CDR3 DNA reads TGTGCCAGCAGTTACTCGAGACGGGGAAGCTCCTACGAGCAGTACTTC. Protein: CASSYSRRGSSYEQYF.

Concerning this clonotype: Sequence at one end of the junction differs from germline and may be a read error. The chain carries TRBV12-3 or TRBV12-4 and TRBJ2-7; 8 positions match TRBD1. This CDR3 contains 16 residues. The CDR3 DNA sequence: TGTGCCGGCAGCCCGGGGACAGGAAAGAGCTCCTACGAGCAGTACTTC. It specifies CAGSPGTGKSSYEQYF.

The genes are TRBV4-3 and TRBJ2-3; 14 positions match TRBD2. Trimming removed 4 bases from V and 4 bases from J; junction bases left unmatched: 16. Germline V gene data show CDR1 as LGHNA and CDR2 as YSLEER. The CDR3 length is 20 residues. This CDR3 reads CASSPHSVLPGLAGADTQYF. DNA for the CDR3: TGCGCCAGCAGCCCCCATTCGGTGCTTCCGGGACTAGCGGGAGCAGATACGCAGTATTTT.

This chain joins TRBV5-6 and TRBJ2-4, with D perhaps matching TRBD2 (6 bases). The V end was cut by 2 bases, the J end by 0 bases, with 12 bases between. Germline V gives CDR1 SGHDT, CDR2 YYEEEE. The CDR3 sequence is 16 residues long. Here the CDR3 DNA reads TGTGCCAGCAGCTTCGTCTCCGGGGGAGCCAAAAACATTCAGTACTTC. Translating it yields CASSFVSGGAKNIQYF.

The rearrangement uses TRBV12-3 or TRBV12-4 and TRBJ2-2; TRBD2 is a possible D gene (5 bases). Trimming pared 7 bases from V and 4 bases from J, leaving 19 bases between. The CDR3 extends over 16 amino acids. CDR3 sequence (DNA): TGTGCCAGCAAGGGAGCAGTCAGCGCGCCCACCGGGGAGCTGTTTTTT. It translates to CASKGAVSAPTGELFF.

CDR3 coding DNA: TGTGCCAGCAGTTCATCGGGGGCGAGGGTCTATGGCTACACCTTC. Amino acid sequence: CASSSSGARVYGYTF. The chain links TRBV6-5 to TRBJ1-2; TRBD1 might be the D (6 bases). CDR1 and CDR2 (germline): MNHEY, SVGAGI. V was pared by 4 bases and J by 4 bases, with 16 bases between. CDR3 size: 15 residues.

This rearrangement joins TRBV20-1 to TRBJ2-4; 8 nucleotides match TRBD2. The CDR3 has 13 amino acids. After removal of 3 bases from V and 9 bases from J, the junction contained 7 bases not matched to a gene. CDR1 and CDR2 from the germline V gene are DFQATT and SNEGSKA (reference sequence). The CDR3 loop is CSASRPGGGIQYF. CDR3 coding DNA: TGCAGTGCTAGCCGACCGGGGGGGGGCATTCAGTACTTC.

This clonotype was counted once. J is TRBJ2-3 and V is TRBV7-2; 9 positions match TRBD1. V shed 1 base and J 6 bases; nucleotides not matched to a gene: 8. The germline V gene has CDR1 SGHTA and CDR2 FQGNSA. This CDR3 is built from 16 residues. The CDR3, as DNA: TGTGCCAGCAGCTTAGACCACAGGGGGCGAGGGGATACGCAGTATTTT. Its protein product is CASSLDHRGRGDTQYF.